The 17 T cell receptor beta chains given below trace back to one sample, sequenced in a study of T cell changes during pregnancy in multiple sclerosis. Libraries were prepared by immunoSEQ multiplex PCR; TCRdb keeps only in-frame clonotypes and omits some of them. The table records some 60,000 clones, 80% to 95% of them present only once. This material consisted of peripheral blood, taken in the first trimester of pregnancy. Receptor source: a female donor with multiple sclerosis, enrolled in a pregnancy study.

The chain uses TRBV5-4 and TRBJ2-7; possibly TRBD1 for D (5 bases). V lost 3 bases, J lost 3 bases, and 7 bases lay in between. The CDR3 length is 12 residues. Germline CDR1 SGHNT, CDR2 YYREEE (reference sequence). Here the CDR3 reads CASSSQDYEQYF. Written as DNA, the CDR3 is TGTGCCAGCAGCTCACAGGACTACGAGCAGTACTTC.

The chain combines TRBV4-1 with TRBJ1-2; tentative D call: TRBD1 (5 bases). There are 15 residues in the CDR3. The V gene's germline CDR1 is MGHRA and CDR2 YSYEKL. V lost 2 bases, J lost 6 bases, and 16 bases lay in between. This CDR3 is CASSQPRQPHNGYTF. As DNA, the CDR3 is TGCGCCAGCAGCCAACCAAGACAGCCACATAATGGCTACACCTTC.

The J gene is TRBJ2-3, the V gene TRBV7-2; the match to TRBD2 covers 10 bases. The CDR3 contains 16 residues. CDR1 is SGHTA, CDR2 FQGNSA, per germline. The trim removed 5 bases at V and 0 bases at J, leaving 5 bases unmatched. The DNA of the CDR3 is TGTGCCAGCAGCATTATAGCGGGGGGAAGCACAGATACGCAGTATTTT. It codes for CASSIIAGGSTDTQYF.

The genes are TRBV19 and TRBJ2-7; TRBD1 might be the D (6 bases). The V gene's germline CDR1 is LNHDA and CDR2 SQIVND (reference sequence). The CDR3 has 16 residues. Trimming removed 3 bases from V and 3 bases from J, with 18 bases in between. This chain's CDR3 is CASSIRFSTGYYEQYF. The CDR3 nucleotides read TGTGCCAGTAGTATCCGATTTAGTACAGGGTACTACGAGCAGTACTTC.

The CDR3 bases are TGTGCCAGCAGTCCGGACAGGGGTCTCGGGGAGCTGTTTTTT. As protein: CASSPDRGLGELFF. This sequence joins TRBV6-5 and TRBJ2-2; TRBD1 agrees at 9 bases. This CDR3 has 14 amino acids. V shed 5 bases and J 7 bases; nucleotides not matched to a gene: 5. Looked up from germline, CDR1 is MNHEY and CDR2 is SVGAGI.

V and J are TRBV30 and TRBJ1-2; 8 bases map to TRBD1. V shed 2 bases, J shed 8 bases, and the junction held 7 bases outside the gene matches. This CDR3 comprises 13 residues. Germline loops: CDR1 GTSNPN, CDR2 SVGIG (reference sequence). CDR3 region: CAWSRQGSTGYTF. Written as DNA, the CDR3 is TGTGCCTGGAGTCGACAGGGGAGTACGGGCTACACCTTC.

This clone was observed a handful of times. The genes are TRBV27 and TRBJ2-7, with TRBD1 as a possible D gene (7 bases). The CDR3 runs 14 residues. V was shortened by 6 bases and J by 4 bases, with 16 bases between the two germline ends. From germline, CDR1 is MNHEY and CDR2 SMNVEV (reference sequence). CDR3 region: CASRGTARGYEQYF. In DNA form, the CDR3 reads TGTGCCAGCAGGGGGACAGCACGGGGGTACGAGCAGTACTTC.

V gene TRBV27 combines with J gene TRBJ2-2; D is possibly TRBD2 (5 bases). This CDR3 comprises 17 residues. Germline values: CDR1 MNHEY, CDR2 SMNVEV (reference sequence). V was clipped by 0 bases and J by 6 bases, with 17 bases between them. The CDR3 loop is CASSLSSSRAQSGELFF. Here the CDR3 DNA reads TGTGCCAGCAGTTTATCGAGTTCGAGGGCCCAGTCCGGGGAGCTGTTTTTT.

This clone was counted between two and nine times. The chain couples TRBV6-4 to TRBJ2-7, with 7 bases that match TRBD2. With 3 bases clipped from V and 0 bases from J, the junction kept 2 bases outside the gene matches. The CDR3 is made up of 14 amino acids. The V gene's germline CDR1 is MRHNA and CDR2 SNTAGT. CDR3 coding DNA: TGTGCCAGCAGTGAGGGGGGGGGCTCCTACGAGCAGTACTTC. This sequence encodes CASSEGGGSYEQYF.

The chain combines TRBV4-1 with TRBJ2-3, with TRBD2 identical over 8 bases. With V trimmed by 0 bases and J by 5 bases, 7 bases remained unmatched. The CDR3 runs to 16 residues. Germline CDR1 MGHRA, CDR2 YSYEKL. The CDR3 region has the DNA TGCGCCAGCAGCCAAGAGCACGGGGGGGCGGGAGATACGCAGTATTTT. Translating gives CASSQEHGGAGDTQYF.

The chain joins TRBV30 to TRBJ1-3; D call uncertain. The CDR3 sequence is 16 residues long. Between the trimmed V and J ends, which lost 2 bases and 2 bases, there was a span of 16 bases. The germline V gene encodes CDR1 GTSNPN and CDR2 SVGIG (reference sequence). CDR3 protein: CAWSTPSGAPGNTIYF. The CDR3 bases are TGTGCCTGGAGTACCCCTTCGGGAGCCCCTGGAAACACCATATATTTT.

This chain links TRBV9 with TRBJ2-2, with TRBD1 matching 7 bases. J lost 4 bases, V lost 3 bases, and 15 bases had no gene match. Germline V gene lookup returns CDR1 SGDLS and CDR2 YYNGEE. CDR3 length equals 18 residues. CDR3 loop: CASSAGGQIRRVTGELFF. The CDR3 bases are TGTGCCAGCAGCGCAGGGGGACAGATTAGAAGAGTCACCGGGGAGCTGTTTTTT.

The chain has TRBV13 and TRBJ1-2; D is possibly TRBD1 (6 bases). The CDR3 totals 12 residues. V lost 5 bases and J 5 bases, leaving 9 bases between the germline ends. Germline assignment: CDR1 PRHDT and CDR2 FYEKMQ (reference sequence). For the CDR3, the DNA is TGTGCCAGCAGCCCAGGACAGTATGGCTACACCTTC. Its translation is CASSPGQYGYTF.

This rearrangement joins TRBV7-6 to TRBJ2-5; 10 bases match TRBD2. V lost 1 base and J lost 5; bases outside the gene matches: 1. Germline lookup yields CDR1 SGHVS and CDR2 FNYEAQ. The CDR3 contains 14 residues. CDR3 DNA: TGTGCCAGCAGCTTAGTTAGCGGGGGGGAGACCCAGTACTTC. It encodes CASSLVSGGETQYF.

The chain combines TRBV7-3 with TRBJ1-2, with a weak D call TRBD1 (6 bases). The germline gives CDR1 SGHTA, CDR2 FQGTGA. Trimming shortened V by 5 bases and J by 0 bases, and 16 bases separated the two germline ends. This CDR3 region has 16 residues. The CDR3 loop is CASSPEGVIANYGYTF. The CDR3 DNA sequence: TGTGCCAGCAGCCCAGAGGGGGTAATAGCTAACTATGGCTACACCTTC.

The V gene is TRBV7-2, the J gene TRBJ2-1; 8 nucleotides agree with TRBD2. The CDR3 is 14 residues long. V dropped 11 bases and J dropped 4; count of bases not matched to a gene: 10. In germline, CDR1 is SGHTA, CDR2 FQGNSA. This CDR3 reads CAAKRGLGYNEQFF. The CDR3 DNA follows: TGTGCCGCCAAGCGGGGGTTAGGGTACAATGAGCAGTTCTTC.

The rearrangement links TRBV27 to TRBJ1-5; 9 positions agree with TRBD1. The CDR3 spans 17 residues. The V gene end was trimmed by 6 bases and the J gene end by 3 bases; junction bases not matched to a gene: 12. Germline V gene data show CDR1 as MNHEY and CDR2 as SMNVEV (reference sequence). CDR3 sequence (DNA): TGTGCCAGCAGGGCCCTCGTGGGACAGGGCAACAATCAGCCCCAGCATTTT. Translation gives CASRALVGQGNNQPQHF.